These T cell receptor beta chains were read from a single sample in a study of blood T cell repertoires in COVID-19. TCRdb keeps only in-frame clones here, not all; method: immunoSEQ multiplex PCR. The data hold hundreds of thousands of clones, with 82% observed a single time. Sequenced material: PBMCs or T cells enriched from blood (not recorded which). These receptors all stem from a woman in her sixties who had recovered from COVID-19. CDR3s include the opening cysteine and the closing phenylalanine or tryptophan. The D gene is left open where the match is weak. For some rows the clone size is stated as once, few or many, or as a class when expanded; others skip it.

.	TRBV18	TRBJ2-3	.	TGTGCCAGCTCAGGTCCAGCCGAGAGGCAGCCGCAGTATTTT	CASSGPAERQPQYF
TRBD2	TRBV7-9	TRBJ2-3	once	TGTGCCAGCAGGCGTACTAGCGGGAGTACAGATACGCAGTATTTT	CASRRTSGSTDTQYF
.	TRBV5-4	TRBJ2-2	.	TGTGCCAGCAGCTTGTGGTCAGGCCTTTACACCGGGGAGCTGTTTTTT	CASSLWSGLYTGELFF
TRBD1	TRBV3-1/TRBV3-2	TRBJ1-2	.	TGTGCCAGCAGCCCCAGTGGAGGGGACAGGAATGGCTACACCTTC	CASSPSGGDRNGYTF
.	TRBV30	TRBJ2-1	.	TGTGCCTGGAGTCCTCAGGGGAGTGAGCAGTTCTTC	CAWSPQGSEQFF
.	TRBV7-9	TRBJ2-7	.	TGTGCCAGCAGCTTATCAGGGTCCTACGAGCAGTACTTC	CASSLSGSYEQYF
TRBD1	TRBV5-1	TRBJ2-5	.	TGCGCCAGCCGGTTTGGGACAGTCCAAGAGACCCAGTACTTC	CASRFGTVQETQYF
.	TRBV18	TRBJ1-1	.	TGTGCCAGCTCACCTTACGGGGGGGCTGAAGCTTTCTTT	CASSPYGGAEAFF
TRBD1	TRBV28	TRBJ1-5	.	TGTGCCAGCAGTTTAAGGTTCCAGGTTGGGACAGGGGGCCGCTCGAATCAGCCCCAGCATTTT	CASSLRFQVGTGGRSNQPQHF
.	TRBV18	TRBJ1-3	.	TGTGCCAGCTCACCACCGGTGCGGGGCGATGGAAACACCATATATTTT	CASSPPVRGDGNTIYF
TRBD2	TRBV5-8	TRBJ2-7	.	TGTGCCAGCAGCTTGGCCTACTCGCTTAGCGGGAGTAACGAGCAGTACTTC	CASSLAYSLSGSNEQYF
TRBD1	TRBV18	TRBJ2-7	.	TGTGCCAGCTCCCTTACCGGGACAGGATACTACGAGCAGTACTTC	CASSLTGTGYYEQYF
.	TRBV18	TRBJ2-3	.	TGTGCCAGCTCACCCTGGGCAGGGCAGTCAGATACGCAGTATTTT	CASSPWAGQSDTQYF
TRBD1	TRBV7-9	TRBJ1-6	.	TGTGCCAGCAGCTGGGACAGGGGAGGACCCCTCCACTTT	CASSWDRGGPLHF
.	TRBV5-6	TRBJ2-7	once	TGTGCCAGCAGCTTGGTTACGGTAGAGCAGTACTTC	CASSLVTVEQYF
TRBD2	TRBV6-6	TRBJ2-3	.	TGTGCCAGCAGTCACACAGGAGCGGGAGGTCGCACAGATACGCAGTATTTT	CASSHTGAGGRTDTQYF
.	TRBV7-8	TRBJ2-5	.	TGTGCCAGCAGCTTAGGCGGGTCACGAGAGACCCAGTACTTC	CASSLGGSRETQYF
.	TRBV11-3	TRBJ1-3	.	TGTGCCAGCAGCTTTGAGGGAAACACCATATATTTT	CASSFEGNTIYF
.	TRBV11-1	TRBJ1-1	.	TGTGCCAGCAGCTTAGAAAAGCGGCGGAATGAAGCTTTCTTT	CASSLEKRRNEAFF
.	TRBV5-4	TRBJ1-1	.	TGTGCCAGCAGCTTTTCAGGGAACACTGAAGCTTTCTTT	CASSFSGNTEAFF
TRBD2	TRBV28	TRBJ2-3	.	TGTGCCAGCAGTTTAGAGGGGAGGGCCACAGATACGCAGTATTTT	CASSLEGRATDTQYF
TRBD1	TRBV27	TRBJ1-6	.	TGTGCCAGCAGTGCCTTGGGGACAGGGGCCCCAGGGTCCTATAATTCACCCCTCCACTTT	CASSALGTGAPGSYNSPLHF
TRBD2	TRBV27	TRBJ2-7	.	TGTGCCAGCAGTTCAGGGACTAGCGGGGGGGCCTACGAGCAGTACTTC	CASSSGTSGGAYEQYF
.	TRBV9	TRBJ1-4	.	TGTGCCAGCAGCCCGAGGTTTAATGAAAAACTGTTTTTT	CASSPRFNEKLFF
TRBD1	TRBV19	TRBJ1-4	.	TGTGCCAGTAGTATCCTAGACAGGGATGATGAAAAACTGTTTTTT	CASSILDRDDEKLFF
.	TRBV5-6	TRBJ1-6	.	TGTGCCAGCAGCTCATATAATTCACCCCTCCACTTT	CASSSYNSPLHF
TRBD1	TRBV20-1	TRBJ1-2	once	TGCAGTGCTAGTTCCCACGACAGGGATACTGGCTACACCTTC	CSASSHDRDTGYTF
TRBD1	TRBV7-9	TRBJ1-2	.	TGTGCCAGCAGCTCCGGGACAGCCTATGGCTACACCTTC	CASSSGTAYGYTF
.	TRBV12-3/TRBV12-4	TRBJ1-3	.	TGTGCCAGCAGTTCCCAACAAGGAAACACCATATATTTT	CASSSQQGNTIYF
TRBD1	TRBV5-1	TRBJ2-1	.	TGCGCCAGTTCCCGGGACAGCTTGCCCTCCTACAATGAGCAGTTCTTC	CASSRDSLPSYNEQFF
.	TRBV2	TRBJ2-3	.	TGTGCCAGCAGTGAAGCGTCGGTGGGCCCCACGACAGATACGCAGTATTTT	CASSEASVGPTTDTQYF
TRBD1	TRBV5-1	TRBJ2-1	.	TGCGCCAGCAGCCGGGACAGCTCCTACAATGAGCAGTTCTTC	CASSRDSSYNEQFF
TRBD1	TRBV15	TRBJ1-3	few	TGTGCCACCAGCAGGTCAAGGGGGCCAGAAAACACCATATATTTT	CATSRSRGPENTIYF
TRBD2	TRBV9	TRBJ2-3	.	TGTGCCAGCAGCCTACGGACTAGCGGGAGGGCCATTAACGTAGATACGCAGTATTTT	CASSLRTSGRAINVDTQYF
TRBD1	TRBV7-2	TRBJ1-1	.	TGTGCCAGCAGCTCGACAGGGAAGGTAAACACTGAAGCTTTCTTT	CASSSTGKVNTEAFF
.	TRBV18	TRBJ2-7	.	TGTGCCAGCTCTCCAGCCGGGGGGCATAGCTCCTACGAGCAGTACTTC	CASSPAGGHSSYEQYF
TRBD1	TRBV5-6	TRBJ2-3	.	TGTGCCAGCAGCGTTGACAGGGGTCTAAGCACAGATACGCAGTATTTT	CASSVDRGLSTDTQYF
TRBD2	TRBV7-9	TRBJ2-2	.	TGTGCCAGCAGTTCACCGGGACTAGAAACCGGGGAGCTGTTTTTT	CASSSPGLETGELFF
TRBD1	TRBV3-1/TRBV3-2	TRBJ1-2	.	TGTGCCAGCAGCCACGCGTCGGGACAGGGTAACTATGGCTACACCTTC	CASSHASGQGNYGYTF
TRBD1	TRBV6-5	TRBJ2-7	.	TGTGCCAGCACCCCGTCCGGGACAGCTTACGAGCAGTACTTC	CASTPSGTAYEQYF
.	TRBV12-1	TRBJ2-7	.	TGTGCCAGCAGCTCCAGCAGGACAGGGATCTACGAGCAGTACTTC	CASSSSRTGIYEQYF
.	TRBV12-3/TRBV12-4	TRBJ2-4	.	TGTGCCAGCAGTTTGGTTAGGGGGAACATTCAGTACTTC	CASSLVRGNIQYF
TRBD1	TRBV6-1	TRBJ1-5	.	TGTGCCAGCAGTGAAAAACAGGGGGTGAATCAGCCCCAGCATTTT	CASSEKQGVNQPQHF